Described below is a single TCR beta chain sequence and its context. The participants were between roughly 18 and 100 years old and came from some 23 US areas. The data stem from a study of blood T cell repertoires in COVID-19. Germline values: CDR1 MNHEY, CDR2 SVGAGI. V was shortened by 4 bases and J by 0 bases, with 10 bases between the two germline ends. The CDR3 consists of 16 residues. Data came from immunoSEQ multiplex PCR; TCRdb stores just in-frame clones and leaves some out. The repertoire holds roughly 190,000 clones, approximately 84% seen once, with under 4% in the top ten. Sequences were obtained from PBMCs or T cells enriched from blood (not recorded which). This chain joins TRBV6-5 and TRBJ2-6; D not resolved. The TCR originated in a woman under 40 who had recovered from COVID-19. In DNA form, the CDR3 reads TGTGCCAGCAGTTCGAGGTTACCCTCTGGGGCCAACGTCCTGACTTTC. It is translated as CASSSRLPSGANVLTF.